The 18 T cell receptor beta chains reported below all come from one sample, sequenced in a study of vaccination effects on CD4 cells after COVID-19. Generated by immunoSEQ multiplex PCR, the TCRdb table keeps only in-frame clones and is missing some. The sample includes tens of thousands of clones, under 75% seen only once; the top ten take more than 10%. Their specific antigens are unknown. Antigen-specific CD4+ T cells were expanded (with viral peptide pools) by the ViraFEST assay ahead of sequencing. Culturing for more than 9 days preceded CD4+ T cell isolation. Participants were vaccinated with two doses of either the BNT162b2 or mRNA-1273 vaccine. The specimen was CD4+ T cells from PBMCs cultured with HCoV-229E spike peptides, collected after COVID-19 vaccination. The origin of the receptors is a human donor who received a COVID-19 vaccine.

The V call is TRBV6-5, the J call TRBJ2-1, with 7 bases that match TRBD2. The germline gives CDR1 MNHEY, CDR2 SVGAGI. With 6 bases clipped from V and 9 bases from J, the junction kept 8 bases outside the gene matches. The CDR3 extends over 13 amino acids. CDR3 loop: CASRGEGPSEQFF. CDR3 in DNA: TGTGCCAGCAGGGGGGAGGGCCCTTCTGAGCAGTTCTTC.

The rearrangement joins TRBV5-8 to TRBJ1-4; a possible D gene is TRBD1 (5 bases). Germline CDR1 is SGHTS and CDR2 is YDEGEE. The CDR3 contains 15 residues. Trimming took 5 bases from V and 3 from J, leaving 14 bases between them. The CDR3 coding sequence is TGTGCCAGCAGTACTTGGACGACAGCTAATGAAAAACTGTTTTTT. Translation: CASSTWTTANEKLFF.

The V gene is TRBV19, the J gene TRBJ1-2; maybe TRBD1 (6 bases). The germline V and J ends were trimmed by 1 base and 7 bases, with 16 bases remaining between them. The CDR3 extends over 15 amino acids. Germline-derived CDR1 and CDR2 are LNHDA and SQIVND (reference sequence). CDR3 coding DNA: TGTGCCAGTAGTATAGTCGGGGGCGCAGGGTTTGGCTACACCTTC. Translation gives CASSIVGGAGFGYTF.

The V and J genes are TRBV6-5 and TRBJ1-6, with 9 bases lining up with TRBD1. From germline, CDR1 is MNHEY and CDR2 SVGAGI. The V and J ends lost 6 bases and 7 bases, in that order; junction bases with no gene match: 4. This CDR3 has 14 amino acids. In DNA form, the CDR3 reads TGTGCCAGCAGGCGGACAGGGGTAAATTCACCCCTCCACTTT. It is translated as CASRRTGVNSPLHF.

This clone occurred once. The rearrangement links TRBV11-2 to TRBJ2-4, with a possible D match to TRBD2 (6 bases). The CDR3 runs to 16 residues. Germline V gene lookup returns CDR1 SGHAT and CDR2 FQNNGV. Between the trimmed V and J ends, which lost 1 base and 0 bases, there was a span of 10 bases. CDR3 sequence (DNA): TGTGCCAGCAGCTTAGTGGGGGGATTAGCCAAAAACATTCAGTACTTC. Translated: CASSLVGGLAKNIQYF.

The chain recombines TRBV25-1 with TRBJ2-7; possibly TRBD2 for D (6 bases). The V gene's germline CDR1 is MGHDK and CDR2 SYGVNS. V dropped 1 base and J dropped 2 bases, with 9 bases sitting between them. This CDR3 is 14 amino acids long. CDR3 protein: CASSEFSGTYEQYF. In DNA, the CDR3 is TGTGCCAGCAGTGAATTTAGCGGAACCTACGAGCAGTACTTC.

The V gene is TRBV10-1, the J gene TRBJ1-1, with D perhaps matching TRBD1 (5 bases). Germline CDR1 is WNHNN and CDR2 is SYGVQD (reference sequence). This CDR3 is 12 amino acids long. Between the trimmed V and J ends, which lost 6 bases and 7 bases, there was a span of 12 bases. The CDR3 nucleotides are TGCGCCAGCAGACGACCGGGGGGTGAAGCTTTCTTT. It encodes CASRRPGGEAFF.

J is TRBJ2-3 and V is TRBV3-1 (or the pseudogene TRBV3-2), with D tentatively TRBD2 (5 bases). Between the trimmed V and J ends, which lost 1 base and 7 bases, there was a span of 18 bases. This CDR3 has 16 residues. Germline V lookup: CDR1 LGHDT, CDR2 YNNKEL (reference sequence). DNA for the CDR3: TGTGCCAGCAGCCAAGGCGGAAGGATGTGGGAGAATACGCAGTATTTT. As protein: CASSQGGRMWENTQYF.

The sample holds a few counts of this clone. The chain couples TRBV6-5 to TRBJ1-1; no clear D gene. CDR3 length equals 15 residues. Trimming stripped 2 bases from V and 4 bases from J, with 14 bases between. The V gene's germline CDR1 is MNHEY and CDR2 SVGAGI. CDR3 protein: CASSYGQGMSTEAFF. DNA for the CDR3: TGTGCCAGCAGTTACGGTCAAGGAATGAGCACTGAAGCTTTCTTT.

V usage is TRBV5-1 and J usage is TRBJ2-7; TRBD2 agrees at 13 bases. V gave up 3 bases and J gave up 1 base; unmatched junction bases: 13. This CDR3 has 19 amino acids. Germline V gene data show CDR1 as SGHRS and CDR2 as YFSETQ. CDR3 residues: CASSSLPGTSGIRSYEQYF. The CDR3 nucleotides are TGCGCCAGCAGCTCCTTACCCGGGACTAGCGGGATTAGGTCCTACGAGCAGTACTTC.

The rearrangement uses TRBV12-3 or TRBV12-4 and TRBJ1-2; the D gene is possibly TRBD1 (6 bases). With 7 bases removed from V and 7 bases from J, the gap between germline ends came to 13 bases. The CDR3 has 12 amino acids. The CDR3 loop reads CASNKLGAGYTF. The CDR3 bases are TGTGCCAGCAACAAATTGGGGGCTGGCTACACCTTC.

This sequence joins TRBV5-1 and TRBJ1-1; a possible D gene is TRBD1 (5 bases). Germline lookup yields CDR1 SGHRS and CDR2 YFSETQ. This CDR3 has 17 residues. V was shortened by 1 base and J by 1 base, with 17 bases between the two germline ends. The CDR3 DNA is TGCGCCAGCAGCTTGTGGGGGGACGGGGGATCGAACACTGAAGCTTTCTTT. This gives the protein CASSLWGDGGSNTEAFF. Complete variable domain (other parts from reference TRBV5-1 and TRBJ1-1): KAGVTQTPRYLIKTRGQQVTLSCSPISGHRSVSWYQQTPGQGLQFLFEYFSETQRNKGNFPGRFSGRQFSNSRSEMNVSTLELGDSALYLCASSLWGDGGSNTEAFFGQGTRLTVV.

This sequence joins TRBV20-1 and TRBJ2-1; 7 positions match TRBD1. With 5 bases clipped from V and 9 bases from J, the junction kept 4 bases outside the gene matches. Germline V gene sequence: CDR1 DFQATT, CDR2 SNEGSKA (reference sequence). The CDR3 has 11 amino acids. The DNA for the CDR3 is TGCAGTGCTGCCCCAGGGGGTGAGCAGTTCTTC. This sequence encodes CSAAPGGEQFF.

This clone was counted between two and nine times. The chain carries TRBV30 and TRBJ1-2; unclear D gene. The CDR3 extends over 10 amino acids. The germline gives CDR1 GTSNPN, CDR2 SVGIG (reference sequence). Trimming stripped 8 bases from V and 6 bases from J, with 10 bases between. CDR3 in amino acids: CAKFGHGYTF. As DNA, the CDR3 is TGTGCCAAGTTTGGGCATGGCTACACCTTC.

V and J are TRBV20-1 and TRBJ2-5; 8 bases are a match to TRBD2. The CDR3 totals 15 residues. V gave up 3 bases and J gave up 2 bases; unmatched junction bases: 8. Germline V gene data show CDR1 as DFQATT and CDR2 as SNEGSKA (reference sequence). The CDR3 DNA is TGCAGTGCTAGTACTAGCGGAGGGCGTCAAGAGACCCAGTACTTC. Translating it yields CSASTSGGRQETQYF.

Only a few counts were recorded for this clone. This rearrangement joins TRBV3-1 (or the pseudogene TRBV3-2) to TRBJ1-2; 7 bases align to TRBD1. The CDR3 runs to 11 residues. Germline CDR1 and CDR2: LGHDT and YNNKEL (reference sequence). The CDR3 region has the DNA TGTGCGGCGCAGGGGGTCCGTGGCTACACCTTC. This gives the protein CAAQGVRGYTF.

The CDR3 sequence is CASSIGYADNQPQHF. In DNA, the CDR3 is TGTGCCAGTAGTATAGGGTACGCCGACAATCAGCCCCAGCATTTT. This chain links TRBV19 with TRBJ1-5; D is undetermined. Trimming stripped 1 base from V and 3 bases from J, with 10 bases between. The CDR3 length is 15 residues. Looked up from germline, CDR1 is LNHDA and CDR2 is SQIVND (reference sequence).

This clone occurred a few times. A read error is likely, as this CDR3 ends without the conserved phenylalanine or tryptophan. No DNA is shown, since the ends of the CDR3 on it are uncertain; the CDR3 is the one TCRdb lists. The chain is built from TRBV30 and TRBJ1-1; whether TRBD1, the table's D call, matches the DNA was not checked. Per the germline V gene, CDR1 is GTSNPN and CDR2 is SVGIG (reference sequence). Ends included, the CDR3 has 15 residues. The CDR3 here is CAWHTARTGTGQIVA.